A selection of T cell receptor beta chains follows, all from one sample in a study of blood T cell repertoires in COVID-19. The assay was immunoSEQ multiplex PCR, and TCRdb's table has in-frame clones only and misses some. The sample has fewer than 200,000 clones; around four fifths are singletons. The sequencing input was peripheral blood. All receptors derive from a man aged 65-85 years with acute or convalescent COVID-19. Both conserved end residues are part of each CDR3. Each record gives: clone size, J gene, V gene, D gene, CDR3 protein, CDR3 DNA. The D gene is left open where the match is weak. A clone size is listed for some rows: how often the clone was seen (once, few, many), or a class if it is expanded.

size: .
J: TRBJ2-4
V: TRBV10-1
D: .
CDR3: CASTQGNGGAKNIQYF
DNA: TGCGCCAGCACCCAGGGGAACGGGGGGGCCAAAAACATTCAGTACTTC

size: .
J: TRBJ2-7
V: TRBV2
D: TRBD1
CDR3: CASSGQGYYEQYF
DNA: TGTGCCAGCAGTGGACAGGGGTACTACGAGCAGTACTTC

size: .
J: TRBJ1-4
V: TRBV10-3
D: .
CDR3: CAISESRGIYEKLFF
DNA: TGTGCCATCAGTGAGTCGCGGGGTATTTACGAAAAACTGTTTTTT

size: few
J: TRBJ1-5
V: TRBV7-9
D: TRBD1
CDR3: CASSPGTGGFMTQPQHF
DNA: TGTGCCAGCAGCCCCGGGACAGGGGGCTTCATGACTCAGCCCCAGCATTTT

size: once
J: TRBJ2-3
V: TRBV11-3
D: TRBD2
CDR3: CATSGGRAPDTQYF
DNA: TGTGCCACCTCCGGCGGGAGGGCGCCAGATACGCAGTATTTT

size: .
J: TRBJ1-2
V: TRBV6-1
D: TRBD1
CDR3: CASSEGQGLGGYTF
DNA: TGTGCCAGCAGTGAAGGACAGGGGCTGGGTGGCTACACCTTC

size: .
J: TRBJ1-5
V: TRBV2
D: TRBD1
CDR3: CASRAGQGGQPQHF
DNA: TGTGCCAGCAGGGCCGGACAGGGCGGTCAGCCCCAGCATTTT

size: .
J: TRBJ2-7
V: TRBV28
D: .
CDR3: CASKTGVSTIYEQYF
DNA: TGTGCCAGCAAAACGGGGGTTTCCACGATCTACGAGCAGTACTTC

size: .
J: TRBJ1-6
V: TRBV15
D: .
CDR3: CATSRDILVNSPLHF
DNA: TGTGCCACCAGCAGAGATATACTGGTGAATTCACCCCTCCACTTT

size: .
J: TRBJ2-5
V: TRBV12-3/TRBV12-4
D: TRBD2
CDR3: CASSLGGSETQYF
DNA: TGTGCCAGCAGTTTGGGGGGGTCAGAGACCCAGTACTTC

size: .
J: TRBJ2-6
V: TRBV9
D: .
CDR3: CASSAGVSGANVLTF
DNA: TGTGCCAGCAGCGCAGGGGTTTCTGGGGCCAACGTCCTGACTTTC

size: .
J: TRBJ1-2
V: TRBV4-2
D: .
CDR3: CASSQGTANYGYTF
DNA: TGTGCCAGCAGCCAAGGGACAGCAAACTATGGCTACACCTTC

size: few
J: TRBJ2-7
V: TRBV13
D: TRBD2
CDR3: CASSPRRGYEQYF
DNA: TGTGCCAGCAGTCCCCGGCGGGGGTACGAGCAGTACTTC

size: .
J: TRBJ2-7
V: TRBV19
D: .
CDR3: CASSIQGHEQYF
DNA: TGTGCCAGTAGTATACAGGGCCACGAGCAGTACTTC

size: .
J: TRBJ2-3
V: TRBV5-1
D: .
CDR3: CASSPLDSESDTQYF
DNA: TGCGCCAGCAGCCCCCTGGATAGCGAGTCAGATACGCAGTATTTT

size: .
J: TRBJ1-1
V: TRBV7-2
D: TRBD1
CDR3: CASSLDRAWSYTEAFF
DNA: TGTGCCAGCAGCCTGGACAGGGCTTGGTCGTACACTGAAGCTTTCTTT

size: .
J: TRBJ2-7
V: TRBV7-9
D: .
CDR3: CASSRLDSSYEQYF
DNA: TGTGCCAGCAGCCGATTGGACAGCAGCTACGAGCAGTACTTC

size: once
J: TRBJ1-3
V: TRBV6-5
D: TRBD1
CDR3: CASSYDRVPGNTIYF
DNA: TGTGCCAGCAGCTACGACAGGGTCCCTGGAAACACCATATATTTT

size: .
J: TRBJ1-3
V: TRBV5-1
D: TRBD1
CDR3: CASSLQGEGGNTIYF
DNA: TGCGCCAGCAGCTTGCAGGGGGAAGGTGGAAACACCATATATTTT

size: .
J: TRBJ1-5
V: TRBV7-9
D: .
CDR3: CASSLETYQPQHF
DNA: TGTGCCAGCAGCTTAGAAACTTATCAGCCCCAGCATTTT

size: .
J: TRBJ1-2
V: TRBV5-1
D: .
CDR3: CASSPQGLVGYGYTF
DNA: TGCGCCAGCAGTCCTCAGGGGTTGGTAGGCTATGGCTACACCTTC

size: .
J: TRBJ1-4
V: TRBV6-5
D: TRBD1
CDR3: CASHSGQGLNEKLFF
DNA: TGTGCCAGCCACTCGGGACAGGGGCTTAATGAAAAACTGTTTTTT

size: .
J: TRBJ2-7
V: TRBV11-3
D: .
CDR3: CASSFLPAYEQYF
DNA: TGTGCCAGCAGCTTCCTACCTGCCTACGAGCAGTACTTC

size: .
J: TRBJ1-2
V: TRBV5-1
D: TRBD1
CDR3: CASSSDPLQGIGYTF
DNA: TGCGCCAGCAGCTCCGACCCGCTACAGGGGATCGGCTACACCTTC

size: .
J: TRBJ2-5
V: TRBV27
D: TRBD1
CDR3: CASSLRDSQETQYF
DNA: TGTGCCAGCAGTTTAAGGGACAGCCAAGAGACCCAGTACTTC

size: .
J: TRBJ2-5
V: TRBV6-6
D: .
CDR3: CASTIRGAGETQYF
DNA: TGTGCCAGCACCATACGGGGGGCAGGGGAGACCCAGTACTTC

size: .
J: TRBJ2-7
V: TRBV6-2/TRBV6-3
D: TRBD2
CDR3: CASSLSGTSGSYEQYF
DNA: TGTGCCAGCAGTCTGTCGGGGACTAGCGGGAGTTACGAGCAGTACTTC

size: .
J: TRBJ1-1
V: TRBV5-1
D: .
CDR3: CASSLSGGNEAFF
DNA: TGCGCCAGCAGCTTGTCGGGGGGTAATGAAGCTTTCTTT

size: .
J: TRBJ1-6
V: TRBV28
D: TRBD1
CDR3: CASNIDRGRSPLHF
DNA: TGTGCCAGCAATATAGACAGGGGACGCTCACCCCTCCACTTT

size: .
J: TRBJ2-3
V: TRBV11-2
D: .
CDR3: CASSLDGDKADTQYF
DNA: TGTGCCAGCAGCTTAGACGGAGATAAAGCAGATACGCAGTATTTT

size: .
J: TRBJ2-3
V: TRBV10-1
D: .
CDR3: CASSEQTGADTQYF
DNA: TGCGCCAGCAGTGAGCAAACCGGGGCAGATACGCAGTATTTT

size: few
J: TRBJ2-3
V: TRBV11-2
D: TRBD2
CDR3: CASSLLAGATDTQYF
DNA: TGTGCCAGCAGCTTACTAGCGGGAGCCACAGATACGCAGTATTTT

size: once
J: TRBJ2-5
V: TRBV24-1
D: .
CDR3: CATSGQRGIQTQYF
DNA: TGTGCCACCAGTGGGCAAAGAGGCATCCAGACCCAGTACTTC

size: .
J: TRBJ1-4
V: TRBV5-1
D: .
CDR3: CASSLDGVATNEKLFF
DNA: TGCGCCAGCAGCTTGGACGGGGTTGCAACTAATGAAAAACTGTTTTTT

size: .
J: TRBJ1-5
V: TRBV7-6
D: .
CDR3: CASSPGSSNQPQHF
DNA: TGTGCCAGCAGCCCAGGGTCTAGCAATCAGCCCCAGCATTTT

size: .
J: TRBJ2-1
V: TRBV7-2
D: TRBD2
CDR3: CASSLRWAGAGVRGNEQFF
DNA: TGTGCCAGCAGCTTACGATGGGCTGGAGCGGGAGTGAGAGGCAATGAGCAGTTCTTC

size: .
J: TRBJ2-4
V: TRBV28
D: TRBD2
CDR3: CASSPSYSGRGAKNIQYF
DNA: TGTGCCAGCAGTCCTAGCTATAGCGGGAGGGGGGCCAAAAACATTCAGTACTTC

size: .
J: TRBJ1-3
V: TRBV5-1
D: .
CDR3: CASSATGYSGNTIYF
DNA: TGCGCCAGCAGCGCCACAGGCTACTCTGGAAACACCATATATTTT

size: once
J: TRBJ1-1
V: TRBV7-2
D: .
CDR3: CASRSGLRSEAFF
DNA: TGTGCCAGCAGATCAGGGCTGCGCTCTGAAGCTTTCTTT

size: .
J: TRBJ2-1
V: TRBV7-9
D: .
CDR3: CASSHLGGGPRGEQFF
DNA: TGTGCCAGCAGCCATCTTGGGGGAGGCCCTCGTGGGGAGCAGTTCTTC

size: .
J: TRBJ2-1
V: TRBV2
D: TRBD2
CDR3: CASSPGTSGRQFF
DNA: TGTGCCAGCAGTCCCGGGACTAGCGGACGGCAGTTCTTC

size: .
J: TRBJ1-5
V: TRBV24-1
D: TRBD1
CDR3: CATAGGTGASGDQPQHF
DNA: TGTGCCACCGCCGGAGGGACAGGGGCCTCTGGGGATCAGCCCCAGCATTTT

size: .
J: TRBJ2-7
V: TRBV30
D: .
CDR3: CAWSPREFYEQYF
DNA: TGTGCCTGGAGTCCTAGGGAGTTCTACGAGCAGTACTTC

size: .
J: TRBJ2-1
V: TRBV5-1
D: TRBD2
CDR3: CASSLVAGSYNEQFF
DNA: TGCGCCAGCAGCTTGGTAGCGGGATCTTACAATGAGCAGTTCTTC

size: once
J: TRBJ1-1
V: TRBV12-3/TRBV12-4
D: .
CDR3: CASSRYGTEAFF
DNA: TGTGCCAGCAGTCGGTATGGCACTGAAGCTTTCTTT

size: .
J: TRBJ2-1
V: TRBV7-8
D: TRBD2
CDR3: CASSYELASNEQFF
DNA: TGTGCCAGCAGCTACGAACTAGCGTCCAATGAGCAGTTCTTC

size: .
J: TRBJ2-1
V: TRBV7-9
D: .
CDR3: CASSSIGGHDEQFF
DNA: TGTGCCAGCAGCTCCATCGGGGGGCATGATGAGCAGTTCTTC

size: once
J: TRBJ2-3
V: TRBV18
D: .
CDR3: CASSPQGGGPDTQYF
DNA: TGTGCCAGCTCACCTCAGGGGGGAGGCCCAGATACGCAGTATTTT

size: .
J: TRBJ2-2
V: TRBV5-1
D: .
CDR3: CASSLEGATGELFF
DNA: TGCGCCAGCAGCTTGGAAGGGGCCACCGGGGAGCTGTTTTTT

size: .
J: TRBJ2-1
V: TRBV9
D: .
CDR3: CASSVLAGSYNEQFF
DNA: TGTGCCAGCAGCGTCCTTGCCGGTTCCTACAATGAGCAGTTCTTC

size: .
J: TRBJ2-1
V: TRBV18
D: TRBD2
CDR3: CASSPLAGGDYNEQFF
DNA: TGTGCCAGCTCACCACTGGCGGGAGGGGACTACAATGAGCAGTTCTTC

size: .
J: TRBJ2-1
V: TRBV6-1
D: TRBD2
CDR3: CASSGKGLAGKHEQFF
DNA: TGTGCCAGCAGTGGCAAGGGACTAGCGGGCAAGCATGAGCAGTTCTTC

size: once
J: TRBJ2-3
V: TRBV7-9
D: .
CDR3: CASSPTSTDTQYF
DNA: TGTGCCAGCAGCCCGACAAGCACAGATACGCAGTATTTT

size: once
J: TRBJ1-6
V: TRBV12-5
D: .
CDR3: CASAFGTDPLHF
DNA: TGTGCTAGTGCCTTTGGAACAGATCCCCTCCACTTT

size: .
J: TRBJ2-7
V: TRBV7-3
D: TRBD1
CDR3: CASSEQGGQQYF
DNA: TGTGCCAGCAGCGAACAGGGGGGACAGCAGTACTTC

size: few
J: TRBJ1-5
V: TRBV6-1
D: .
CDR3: CASSEYGWSNQPQHF
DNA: TGTGCCAGCAGTGAATACGGGTGGAGCAATCAGCCCCAGCATTTT

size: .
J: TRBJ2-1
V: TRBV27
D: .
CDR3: CASSLAGNSYNEQFF
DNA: TGTGCCAGCAGTTTAGCAGGGAACTCCTACAATGAGCAGTTCTTC

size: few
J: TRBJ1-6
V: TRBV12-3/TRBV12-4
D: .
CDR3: CASRPLGSPLHF
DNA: TGTGCCAGCAGACCCCTCGGTTCACCCCTCCACTTT

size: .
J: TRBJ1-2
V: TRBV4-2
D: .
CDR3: CASSQEFQNYGYTF
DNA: TGTGCCAGCAGCCAAGAATTTCAGAACTATGGCTACACCTTC